Sequencing of this T cell receptor beta chain was carried out in a study of T cell repertoires in cytomegalovirus infection (dated by TCRdb to about 2019). Study-wide context: Peptide stimulations targeted recently identified HLA-C-restricted CMV epitopes, whose presentation resists viral immunomodulation, together with well-studied HLA-B-restricted epitopes. The HLA type of each donor mattered for the analysis, because public TCR beta signatures pointed to carriage of CMV infection along with the matching HLA type.

The sequencer was an Illumina HiSeq 1500. TCRdb applied fastp at Q25 and MiXCR to the public reads, then kept only in-frame beta chains. Each record represents a unique CDR3 protein, reported with the most common genes and DNA among its rows. The sample data list roughly 990,000 distinct CDR3 sequences, and approximately 31% of these were observed just once. Jointly, the top ten make up under 15% of the sample. Beyond this particular receptor, the publication reports: Carriers of CMV infection plus the relevant HLA type were discriminated by the cumulative frequency of public TCR beta family members in the study cohort and in an independent 352-donor cohort. The ex vivo response was dominated by HLA-C-restricted CMV-specific TCR beta clonotypes, which also provided the single most frequent clonotype in two of eight donors.

According to the study, the label for this sample's treatment or condition signals: in vitro stimulation with specific CMV peptide epitopes to enrich CMV-specific T cells. Taken from cysteine to phenylalanine, the CDR3 has 16 residues. Only the CDR3 DNA is retained, 48 bases long and in frame from the first base. The germline V gene (reference sequence) yields DFQATT for CDR1 and SNEGSKA for CDR2. Trimming takes 2 bases from V and 6 bases from J, and the germline ends sit 19 bases apart. A few counts support this clonotype. Its antigen has not been determined. No base quality information exists; no much larger clone differs at one position.

The receptor's source is a human donor in good health (CMV status not recorded). Some clones in this sample may be carry-over from other donors' samples. The receptor chain draws on TRBV20-1 and TRBJ1-4; a tentative D call is TRBD1 (6 bases match). The sample consisted of cultured CD8+ T cells from PBMCs, taken from culture after CMV antigen stimulation. The sequenced DNA is TGCAGTGCTAGATCCCCCTGGAGGGGGTTGGATGAAAAACTGTTTTTT. Translated, this is CSARSPWRGLDEKLFF.